This T cell receptor beta chain was sequenced during a study of cytomegalovirus exposure and HLA in healthy donors. Study results and caveats: DRB1 showed the most TCR associations and HLA-C the fewest in a later analysis, as rates varied by HLA locus. 150 to 200 TCR beta chains were listed as cytomegalovirus-associated.

For this clone: Its antigen remains unidentified.

With 60 Vbeta and 13 Jbeta primers, the PCR was carried out. The protocol was immunoSEQ multiplex PCR, while the TCRdb copy is restricted to in-frame clones and leaves out a portion. This table has over 100,000 clones, roughly 80% appearing once. Nominally healthy donors provided the samples, though records likely missed some immune exposures. Trimming at V came to 3 bases and at J to 1 base, leaving 7 bases not matched to a gene. The germline CDR1 and CDR2 sequences are GTSNPN and SVGIG (reference sequence). The CDR3 extends over 16 amino acids. The rearrangement joins TRBV30 to TRBJ2-1, with 9 bases identical to TRBD2. The source material was PBMCs. The origin of this receptor is a male donor in good health and CMV-seronegative. The CDR3 nucleotides are TGTGCCTGGAGGTCCGGGACTAGCCTATCCTACAATGAGCAGTTCTTC. Amino acid sequence: CAWRSGTSLSYNEQFF.